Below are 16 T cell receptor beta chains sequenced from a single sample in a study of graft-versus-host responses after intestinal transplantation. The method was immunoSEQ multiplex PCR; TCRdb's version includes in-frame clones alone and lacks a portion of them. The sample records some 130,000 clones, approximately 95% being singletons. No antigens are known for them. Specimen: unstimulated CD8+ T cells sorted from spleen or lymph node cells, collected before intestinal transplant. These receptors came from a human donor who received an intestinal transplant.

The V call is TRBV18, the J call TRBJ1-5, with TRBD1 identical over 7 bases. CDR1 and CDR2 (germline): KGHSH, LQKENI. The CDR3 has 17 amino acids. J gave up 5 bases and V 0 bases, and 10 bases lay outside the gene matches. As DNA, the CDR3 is TGTGCCAGCTCACCACCTCTACAGTCAGGGGGGGATCAGCCCCAGCATTTT. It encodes CASSPPLQSGGDQPQHF.

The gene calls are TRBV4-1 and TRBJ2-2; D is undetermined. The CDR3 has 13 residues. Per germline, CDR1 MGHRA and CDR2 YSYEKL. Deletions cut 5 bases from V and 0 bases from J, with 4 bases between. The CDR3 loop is CASSGANTGELFF. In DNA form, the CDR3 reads TGCGCCAGCAGCGGGGCGAACACCGGGGAGCTGTTTTTT.

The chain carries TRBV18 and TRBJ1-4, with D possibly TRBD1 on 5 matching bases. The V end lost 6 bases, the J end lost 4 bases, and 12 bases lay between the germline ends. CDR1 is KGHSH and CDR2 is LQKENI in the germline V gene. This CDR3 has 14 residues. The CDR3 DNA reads TGTGCCAGCTCTCAGGGTCGGGATAATGAAAAACTGTTTTTT. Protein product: CASSQGRDNEKLFF.

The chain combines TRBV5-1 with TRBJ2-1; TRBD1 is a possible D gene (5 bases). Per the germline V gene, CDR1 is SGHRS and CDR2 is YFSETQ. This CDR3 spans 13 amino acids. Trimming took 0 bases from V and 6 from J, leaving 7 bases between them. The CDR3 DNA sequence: TGCGCCAGCAGCTTGGCAGGGCGCAATGAGCAGTTCTTC. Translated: CASSLAGRNEQFF.

The CDR3 DNA reads TGTGCCAGCAGCCTCTCCGGGACAGGAGCCTACGAGCAGTACTTC. Amino acid sequence: CASSLSGTGAYEQYF. This chain joins TRBV7-8 and TRBJ2-7; 8 bases fit TRBD1. Germline CDR1 is SGHVS and CDR2 is FQNEAQ. Trimming cost V 5 bases and J 2 bases; bases outside gene matches: 8. This CDR3 has 15 amino acids.

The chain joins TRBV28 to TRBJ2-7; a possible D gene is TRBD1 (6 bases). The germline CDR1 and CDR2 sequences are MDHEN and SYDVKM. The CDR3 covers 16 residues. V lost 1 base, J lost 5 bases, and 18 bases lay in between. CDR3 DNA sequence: TGTGCCAGCAGTTTATATGGGACACTCTTAGGCGACGAGCAGTACTTC. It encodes CASSLYGTLLGDEQYF.

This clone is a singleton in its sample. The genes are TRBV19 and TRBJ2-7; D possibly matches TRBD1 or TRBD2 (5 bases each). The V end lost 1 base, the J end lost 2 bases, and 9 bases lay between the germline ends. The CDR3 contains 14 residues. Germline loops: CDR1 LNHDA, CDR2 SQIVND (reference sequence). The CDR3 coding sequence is TGTGCCAGTAGTATAGCGGGGCGTACCTACGAGCAGTACTTC. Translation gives CASSIAGRTYEQYF.

CDR3 sequence: CASSLYLGADGYTF. For the CDR3, the DNA is TGTGCCAGCAGTTTATACCTAGGGGCAGATGGCTACACCTTC. The gene calls are TRBV27 and TRBJ1-2; weak D call: TRBD1 (5 bases). The V end was cut by 1 base, the J end by 6 bases, with 12 bases between. The CDR3 covers 14 residues. Germline CDR1 reads MNHEY; CDR2 reads SMNVEV (reference sequence).

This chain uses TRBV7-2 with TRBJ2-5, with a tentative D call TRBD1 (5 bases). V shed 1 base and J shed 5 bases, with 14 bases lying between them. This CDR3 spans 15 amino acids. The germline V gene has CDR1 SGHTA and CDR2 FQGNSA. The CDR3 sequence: CASSLVAREGETQYF. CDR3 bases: TGTGCCAGCAGCTTAGTTGCCAGGGAAGGGGAGACCCAGTACTTC.

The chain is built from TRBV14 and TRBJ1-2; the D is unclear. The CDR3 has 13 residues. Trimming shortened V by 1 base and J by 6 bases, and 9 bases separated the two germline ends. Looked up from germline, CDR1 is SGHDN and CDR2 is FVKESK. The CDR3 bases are TGTGCCAGCAGCCAAGGAGGACTCAATGGCTACACCTTC. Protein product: CASSQGGLNGYTF.

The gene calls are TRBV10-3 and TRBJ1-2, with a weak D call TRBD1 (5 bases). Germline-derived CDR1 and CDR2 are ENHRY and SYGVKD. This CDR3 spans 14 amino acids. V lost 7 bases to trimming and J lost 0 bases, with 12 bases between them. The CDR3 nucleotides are TGTGCCATCAAGACAGAACAACCTAACTATGGCTACACCTTC. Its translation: CAIKTEQPNYGYTF.

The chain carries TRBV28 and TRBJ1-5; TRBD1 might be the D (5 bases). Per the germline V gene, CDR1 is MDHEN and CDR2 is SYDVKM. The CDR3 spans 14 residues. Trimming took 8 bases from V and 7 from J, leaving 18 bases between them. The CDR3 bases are TGTGCCAGCTGGTTGGGTGGAGGGGAACAGCCCCAGCATTTT. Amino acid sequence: CASWLGGGEQPQHF. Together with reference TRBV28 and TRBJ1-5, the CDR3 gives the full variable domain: DVKVTQSSRYLVKRTGEKVFLECVQDMDHENMFWYRQDPGLGLRLIYFSYDVKMKEKGDIPEGYSVSREKKERFSLILESASTNQTSMYLCASWLGGGEQPQHFGDGTRLSIL.

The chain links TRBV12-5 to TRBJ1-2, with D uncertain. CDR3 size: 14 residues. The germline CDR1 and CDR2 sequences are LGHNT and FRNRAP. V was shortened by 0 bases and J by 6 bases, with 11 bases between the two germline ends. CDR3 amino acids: CASGLVGNSHGYTF. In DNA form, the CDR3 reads TGTGCTAGTGGTTTGGTAGGCAACAGCCATGGCTACACCTTC.

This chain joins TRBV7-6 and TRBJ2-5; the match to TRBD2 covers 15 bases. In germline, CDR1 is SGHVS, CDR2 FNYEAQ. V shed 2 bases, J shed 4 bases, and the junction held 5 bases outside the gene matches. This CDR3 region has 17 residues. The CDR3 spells CASSLRPGLAGGETQYF. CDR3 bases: TGTGCCAGCAGCTTAAGGCCGGGACTAGCGGGAGGAGAGACCCAGTACTTC. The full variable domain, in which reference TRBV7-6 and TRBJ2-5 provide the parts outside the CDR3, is GAGVSQSPRYKVTKRGQDVALRCDPISGHVSLYWYRQALGQGPEFLTYFNYEAQQDKSGLPNDRFSAERPEGSISTLTIQRTEQRDSAMYRCASSLRPGLAGGETQYFGPGTRLLVL.

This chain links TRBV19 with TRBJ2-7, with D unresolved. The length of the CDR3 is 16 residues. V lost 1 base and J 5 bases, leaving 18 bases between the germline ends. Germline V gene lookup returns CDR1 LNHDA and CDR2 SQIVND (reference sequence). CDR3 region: CASSIGALGPVHEQYF. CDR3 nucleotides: TGTGCCAGTAGTATAGGGGCCCTGGGCCCGGTCCACGAGCAGTACTTC.

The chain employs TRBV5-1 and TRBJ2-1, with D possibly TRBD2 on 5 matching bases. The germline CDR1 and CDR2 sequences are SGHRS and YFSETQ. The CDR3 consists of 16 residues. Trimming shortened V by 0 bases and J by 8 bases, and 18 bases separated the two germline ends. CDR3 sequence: CASSLGPETRGYEQFF. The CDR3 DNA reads TGCGCCAGCAGCTTGGGCCCCGAAACTAGAGGCTATGAGCAGTTCTTC.